The 9 T cell receptor beta chains below come from one sample, sequenced in a study of T cells after yellow fever vaccination. TCRdb reprocessed the 5' RACE reads via MiXCR and lists one record per CDR3 protein. Among 68,000 or so distinct CDR3 sequences listed, 6% to 7.5% were seen once. The material sequenced was CD8+ T cells sorted from PBMCs, taken 15 days after the yellow fever booster vaccination. The source is a man younger than 40 who received the YFV17D yellow fever vaccine.

In its sample, this clonotype was seen a few times. The genes are TRBV7-9 and TRBJ2-5; D gene uncertain. The CDR3 is 15 residues long. CDR1 is SEHNR, CDR2 FQNEAQ, per germline (reference sequence). V lost 1 base to trimming and J lost 5 bases, with 14 bases between them. The CDR3 nucleotides are TGTGCCAGCAGCTTAGATACCGAGACTGCTGAGACCCAGTACTTC. It is translated as CASSLDTETAETQYF.

This clonotype was seen repeatedly, ten times or more. This chain uses TRBV20-1 with TRBJ1-1; D not certain. V was trimmed by 4 bases and J by 1 base, leaving 16 bases between them. From germline, CDR1 is DFQATT and CDR2 SNEGSKA (reference sequence). CDR3 length: 15 amino acids. CDR3 sequence (DNA): TGCAGTGCTAAGGCGGACTGGTCGGGGAACACTGAAGCTTTCTTT. Translation gives CSAKADWSGNTEAFF.

This sequence joins TRBV6-5 and TRBJ2-1; D call uncertain. This CDR3 region has 15 residues. The germline V gene encodes CDR1 MNHEY and CDR2 SVGAGI. The germline V and J ends were trimmed by 2 bases and 3 bases, with 11 bases remaining between them. In nucleotides, the CDR3 is TGTGCCAGCAGTTACATGGCTTCATACTACAATGAGCAGTTCTTC. This codes for CASSYMASYYNEQFF.

This clonotype occurred many times. The chain carries TRBV7-2 and TRBJ2-2, with no clear D. Trimming pared 5 bases from V and 7 bases from J, leaving 11 bases between. The CDR3 contains 13 residues. Germline V gene lookup returns CDR1 SGHTA and CDR2 FQGNSA. The CDR3 nucleotides read TGTGCCAGCAGCACATCAAACCTCGGGGAGCTGTTTTTT. It yields the protein CASSTSNLGELFF. The full variable domain, completed using reference TRBV7-2 and TRBJ2-2, is GAGVSQSPSNKVTEKGKDVELRCDPISGHTALYWYRQSLGQGLEFLIYFQGNSAPDKSGLPSDRFSAERTGGSVSTLTIQRTQQEDSAVYLCASSTSNLGELFFGEGSRLTVL.

This clonotype was recorded many times. The chain recombines TRBV10-1 with TRBJ2-3; D unclear. Trimming pared 3 bases from V and 6 bases from J, leaving 10 bases between. This CDR3 spans 13 amino acids. Germline CDR1 and CDR2: WNHNN and SYGVQD (reference sequence). The DNA for the CDR3 is TGCGCCAGCAGTGAAGATAGTAGTGATACGCAGTATTTT. As protein: CASSEDSSDTQYF.

This clonotype was picked up many times. The chain combines TRBV27 with TRBJ1-1; D possibly corresponds to TRBD1 (5 bases). Germline CDR1 reads MNHEY; CDR2 reads SMNVEV (reference sequence). This CDR3 contains 14 residues. Trimming pared 5 bases from V and 4 bases from J, leaving 14 bases between. The CDR3 bases are TGTGCCAGCAGTCCGGGGACGTTGAGCACTGAAGCTTTCTTT. It translates to CASSPGTLSTEAFF.

This clonotype has a count of ten or more. The DNA of the CDR3 is TGTGCCAGCAGCCCCAGCGGGGGGCTCGTGCAGTATTTT. Its translation: CASSPSGGLVQYF. The chain recombines TRBV9 with TRBJ2-3; 9 bases are shared with TRBD2. The germline V gene has CDR1 SGDLS and CDR2 YYNGEE. This CDR3 contains 13 residues. J gave up 11 bases and V 4 bases, and 8 bases lay outside the gene matches.

The sample holds many counts of this clonotype. The rearrangement joins TRBV9 to TRBJ2-1, with 9 bases lining up with TRBD2. V lost 2 bases to trimming and J lost 0 bases; unmatched junction nucleotides: 6. Germline assignment: CDR1 SGDLS and CDR2 YYNGEE. This CDR3 is built from 17 residues. As DNA, the CDR3 is TGTGCCAGCAGCGTGGGGGATAGCGGGAGCTCCTACAATGAGCAGTTCTTC. Its translation: CASSVGDSGSSYNEQFF.

Details on this clonotype: This sequence may be a read error, since a much larger clone differs from it by one base. CDR3: CASRGGSYDQYF. The CDR3 DNA reads as TGCGCCAGCAGAGGCGGGAGTTACGATCAGTACTTC. The chain recombines TRBV5-1 with TRBJ2-7; TRBD2 matches 7 bases. The CDR3 is made up of 12 amino acids. The germline V gene encodes CDR1 SGHRS and CDR2 YFSETQ.